Below are 5 T cell receptor beta chains sequenced from a single sample in a study of T cells in Graves' hyperthyroidism and ophthalmopathy (dated by TCRdb to between 2018 and 2021). The library was made by multiplex PCR. The sequencing machine was an Illumina HiSeq 2000. The TCR beta CDR3 regions were amplified from the RNA transcripts. A first-round RT-PCR of the TCR CDR3 used the HTBI primer set with the Qiagen OneStep RT-PCR kit. Through fastp at Q25 and MiXCR, TCRdb rebuilt clones from the public reads, retaining in-frame beta chains. Duplicate CDR3 protein sequences are folded into a single record with the most common DNA and genes. The sample yields hundreds of thousands of distinct CDR3 sequences; 15% to 20% were counted once. Together, the top ten hold approximately 48% of the sample. The specimen was blood. All receptors come from a man aged 35 to 55 with Graves' ophthalmopathy.

The chain uses TRBV27 and TRBJ2-3, with D possibly called TRBD1 or TRBD2 (5 bases each). Per germline, CDR1 MNHEY and CDR2 SMNVEV (reference sequence). CDR3 length: 15 amino acids. V lost 9 bases and J 6 bases, leaving 22 bases between the germline ends. DNA of the CDR3: TGTGCCAGGGGGACCCGTCTTAACGTGTCGGATACGCAGTATTTT. Amino acid sequence: CARGTRLNVSDTQYF.

The J gene is TRBJ2-7, the V gene TRBV9; D is perhaps TRBD2 (7 bases). CDR3 size: 14 residues. Trimming took 0 bases from V and 6 from J, leaving 13 bases between them. CDR1 and CDR2 (germline): SGDLS, YYNGEE. CDR3 residues: CASSVAKGGTEQYF. The DNA for the CDR3 is TGTGCCAGCAGCGTAGCTAAGGGGGGGACCGAGCAGTACTTC.

This chain links TRBV6-1 with TRBJ2-7; 7 bases fit TRBD1. This CDR3 region has 13 residues. The junction had 6 bases not matched to a gene; V was cut back by 6 bases and J by 4 bases. Germline values: CDR1 MNHNS, CDR2 SASEGT. CDR3 sequence: CASRTGTGYEQYF. The CDR3 DNA is TGTGCCAGCAGGACAGGGACCGGTTACGAGCAGTACTTC.

This clonotype was counted at least ten times. The rearrangement links TRBV28 to TRBJ2-7, with 10 bases lining up with TRBD2. CDR1 and CDR2 from the germline V gene are MDHEN and SYDVKM. The CDR3 runs 15 residues. The V segment lost 6 bases and the J segment 0 bases; nucleotides outside the gene matches: 5. CDR3 sequence (DNA): TGTGCCAGCAGGGTACTAGCGGGAACCTCCTACGAGCAGTACTTC. Translation gives CASRVLAGTSYEQYF.

The chain is built from TRBV27 and TRBJ1-1; D is possibly TRBD1 (6 bases). V gave up 4 bases and J gave up 0 bases, with 12 bases separating them. Germline CDR1 MNHEY, CDR2 SMNVEV (reference sequence). The CDR3 totals 15 residues. CDR3 region: CASSSWTAMNTEAFF. The CDR3 region has the DNA TGTGCCAGCAGTTCGTGGACAGCGATGAACACTGAAGCTTTCTTT.